Sequencing of this T cell receptor beta chain was carried out in a study of blood T cells in healthy people across ages. In the study overall: Template switching recovered approximately one barcoded beta molecule for every two T cells.

The use of a sample-barcoded 5' primer and a J-beta primer mix characterized a second PCR of roughly 7 to 11 cycles. MiXCR was run by TCRdb on the 5' RACE reads, yielding one entry per CDR3 protein. In the table there are 1.5 million to 2 million distinct CDR3 sequences, more than 35% of which are singletons. This clonotype was counted between two and nine times. Per-sample yields of isolated PBMCs were at least 6 million. Germline assignment: CDR1 LGHNA and CDR2 YSLEER. CDR3 length: 13 amino acids. Trimming shortened V by 0 bases and J by 4 bases, and 6 bases separated the two germline ends. The sample taken for sequencing was blood. The receptor's source is a human donor in good health. This chain joins TRBV4-3 and TRBJ2-5; D unresolved. The CDR3 region has the DNA TGCGCCAGCAGCCAAGACTTACTAGAGACCCAGTACTTC. Translated, it gives CASSQDLLETQYF.